These 27 T cell receptor beta chains share one sample of origin, sequenced in a study of shared clonotypes between healthy human individuals. The table came from immunoSEQ multiplex PCR; TCRdb's copy has only in-frame clones and leaves some out. The sample records about 1 million clones, around 74% being singletons. Material for sequencing was memory CD4+ T cells sorted from blood. Subset defined: CD45RA-negative fraction. The receptors derive from a man aged 18 to 29 in good health.

V is TRBV19 and J is TRBJ2-2; no firm D call. Between the trimmed V and J ends, which lost 5 bases and 4 bases, there was a span of 14 bases. The germline CDR1 and CDR2 sequences are LNHDA and SQIVND (reference sequence). The CDR3 has 15 residues. The CDR3: CASSFWAKGTGELFF. For the CDR3, the DNA is TGTGCCAGTAGTTTTTGGGCGAAGGGCACCGGGGAGCTGTTTTTT.

The CDR3 bases are TGCGCCAGCAGTGAGGCGGGGGAGAGATACAATGAGCAGTTCTTC. It translates to CASSEAGERYNEQFF. The chain links TRBV10-2 to TRBJ2-1; 7 nucleotides line up with TRBD2. The CDR3 is 15 amino acids. CDR1 and CDR2 from the germline V gene are WSHSY and SAAADI. V was pared by 2 bases and J by 4 bases, with 5 bases of the junction left unmatched.

Remarks on this clone: A read error likely explains this, since a far larger clone differs by one base. The sample holds other DNA sequences that translate to the same CDR3. The V call is TRBV19, the J call TRBJ1-2; a possible D gene is TRBD1 (5 bases). CDR3 length equals 13 residues. CDR1 and CDR2 from the germline V gene are LNHDA and SQIVND (reference sequence). The CDR3 nucleotides read TGTGCTAGTAAAGGGGCAGCTAACTATGGCTACACCTTC. It encodes CASKGAANYGYTF.

The V gene is TRBV11-1, the J gene TRBJ1-1; a weak D match, TRBD1 (5 bases). This CDR3 spans 14 amino acids. The germline CDR1 and CDR2 sequences are SGHAT and FQDESV (reference sequence). V gave up 1 base and J gave up 3 bases, with 9 bases separating them. The CDR3 here is CASSLEGTDTEAFF. CDR3 sequence (DNA): TGTGCCAGCAGCTTAGAGGGGACGGACACTGAAGCTTTCTTT. Full variable domain (outside the CDR3, taken from reference TRBV11-1 and TRBJ1-1): EAEVAQSPRYKITEKSQAVAFWCDPISGHATLYWYRQILGQGPELLVQFQDESVVDDSQLPKDRFSAERLKGVDSTLKIQPAELGDSAMYLCASSLEGTDTEAFFGQGTRLTVV.

The V call is TRBV7-8, the J call TRBJ2-5; 12 bases fit TRBD1. The ends lost 2 bases at V and 2 bases at J; junction bases unmatched: 9. The germline gives CDR1 SGHVS, CDR2 FQNEAQ. This CDR3 contains 18 residues. CDR3 nucleotide sequence: TGTGCCAGCAGCTTAATCGGGACAGGGGGCGTTAAACAAGAGACCCAGTACTTC. Protein sequence: CASSLIGTGGVKQETQYF.

The CDR3: CASSEGLAGSETQYF. The CDR3 coding sequence is TGCGCCAGCAGTGAGGGACTAGCGGGGAGTGAGACCCAGTACTTC. The chain links TRBV10-1 to TRBJ2-5; 12 positions agree with TRBD2. V was pared by 2 bases and J by 5 bases, with 3 bases of the junction left unmatched. Germline V lookup: CDR1 WNHNN, CDR2 SYGVQD (reference sequence). The CDR3 has 15 amino acids.

This clone appeared many times. Other DNA sequences of this sample code for an identical CDR3. V usage is TRBV6-1 and J usage is TRBJ1-2; TRBD1 agrees at 8 bases. In germline, CDR1 is MNHNS, CDR2 SASEGT. The CDR3 extends over 14 amino acids. V trimming: 3 bases; J trimming: 4 bases; junction bases outside the gene matches: 4. The CDR3 DNA is TGTGCCAGCAGTGAGACAGGGGATTCCTATGGCTACACCTTC. Translated, it gives CASSETGDSYGYTF.

This CDR3 reads CAWSVASGGPGETQYF. The CDR3 region has the DNA TGTGCCTGGAGTGTGGCCAGCGGGGGTCCTGGGGAGACCCAGTACTTC. The chain combines TRBV30 with TRBJ2-5, with 8 bases aligning to TRBD2. Germline CDR1 reads GTSNPN; CDR2 reads SVGIG (reference sequence). Trimming at V came to 0 bases and at J to 5 bases, leaving 11 bases not matched to a gene. The length of the CDR3 is 16 residues.

This clone has at least ten counts. The chain recombines TRBV28 with TRBJ1-2; D is uncertain. Germline V gene sequence: CDR1 MDHEN, CDR2 SYDVKM. V was shortened by 7 bases and J by 7 bases, with 13 bases between the two germline ends. This CDR3 is built from 12 residues. In nucleotides, the CDR3 is TGTGCCAGCAAGACAAGTACCGGTGGCTACACCTTC. This translates into CASKTSTGGYTF.

J is TRBJ2-3 and V is TRBV19; D unresolved. Germline CDR1 reads LNHDA; CDR2 reads SQIVND (reference sequence). Trimming cost V 6 bases and J 2 bases, with 9 bases left between them. CDR3 size: 13 residues. The chain's CDR3 is CASSFYTTDTQYF. The CDR3 DNA is TGTGCCAGTAGCTTTTATACCACAGATACGCAGTATTTT.

The J gene is TRBJ1-6, the V gene TRBV25-1; tentative D call: TRBD1 (6 bases). V shed 4 bases and J shed 7 bases, with 11 bases lying between them. This CDR3 comprises 14 residues. Germline CDR1 is MGHDK and CDR2 is SYGVNS. The CDR3, as DNA: TGTGCCAGCAGTGTGGGGACAAACAATTCACCCCTCCACTTT. Translating it yields CASSVGTNNSPLHF. Combining the CDR3 with reference TRBV25-1 and TRBJ1-6 gives the whole variable domain EADIYQTPRYLVIGTGKKITLECSQTMGHDKMYWYQQDPGMELHLIHYSYGVNSTEKGDLSSESTVSRIRTEHFPLTLESARPSHTSQYLCASSVGTNNSPLHFGNGTRLTVT.

The chain employs TRBV7-6 and TRBJ2-7; D is ambiguous. Germline lookup yields CDR1 SGHVS and CDR2 FNYEAQ. The CDR3 is 14 amino acids. Trimming cost V 1 base and J 5 bases, with 12 bases left between them. CDR3 in amino acids: CASSLGRPEDEQYF. In DNA, the CDR3 is TGTGCCAGCAGCTTAGGACGCCCCGAAGACGAGCAGTACTTC.

This clone turned up a few times. The chain combines TRBV5-1 with TRBJ2-5; D might be TRBD2 (6 bases). CDR1 is SGHRS, CDR2 YFSETQ, per germline. Trimming pared 0 bases from V and 4 bases from J, leaving 10 bases between. The CDR3 is made up of 14 amino acids. CDR3 nucleotides: TGCGCCAGCAGCTTGGTTCAGGGAGGAGAGACCCAGTACTTC. Amino acids: CASSLVQGGETQYF.

The chain uses TRBV2 and TRBJ1-3; 8 bases line up with TRBD1. V trimming: 6 bases; J trimming: 0 bases; junction bases outside the gene matches: 10. CDR3 size: 17 residues. Germline assignment: CDR1 SNHLY and CDR2 FYNNEI. This chain's CDR3 is CASRQIRTGSSGNTIYF. In DNA form, the CDR3 reads TGTGCCAGCAGGCAGATAAGGACAGGGTCCTCTGGAAACACCATATATTTT.

The CDR3 bases are TGTGCCAGCAGCTTGGCCGGGAGGACTAATGAAAAACTGTTTTTT. Translating it yields CASSLAGRTNEKLFF. V and J are TRBV5-4 and TRBJ1-4; D gene unclear. Germline loops: CDR1 SGHNT, CDR2 YYREEE (reference sequence). The CDR3 extends over 15 amino acids. Trimming pared 0 bases from V and 2 bases from J, leaving 8 bases between.

The genes are TRBV28 and TRBJ1-5; possibly TRBD1 for D (5 bases). Trimming removed 5 bases from V and 7 bases from J, with 21 bases in between. This CDR3 region has 16 residues. Germline-derived CDR1 and CDR2 are MDHEN and SYDVKM. The CDR3 coding sequence is TGTGCCAGCAGTCGCCGGGACGGCCCTCCCAGACAGCCCCAGCATTTT. Translation: CASSRRDGPPRQPQHF. The whole variable domain, filled in from reference TRBV28 and TRBJ1-5, reads DVKVTQSSRYLVKRTGEKVFLECVQDMDHENMFWYRQDPGLGLRLIYFSYDVKMKEKGDIPEGYSVSREKKERFSLILESASTNQTSMYLCASSRRDGPPRQPQHFGDGTRLSIL.

The rearrangement uses TRBV13 and TRBJ2-7, with unresolved D. The CDR3 contains 14 residues. Germline CDR1 reads PRHDT; CDR2 reads FYEKMQ (reference sequence). Trimming left V 1 base short and J 0 bases short, with 7 bases between. CDR3 DNA: TGTGCCAGCAGCTTAGAAGGGAACTCCTACGAGCAGTACTTC. This translates into CASSLEGNSYEQYF.

The CDR3 loop reads CASSLYAAWDTYEQYF. Here the CDR3 DNA reads TGTGCCAGCAGCTTGTACGCGGCTTGGGACACCTACGAGCAGTACTTC. The V call is TRBV5-6, the J call TRBJ2-7; D is perhaps TRBD1 (6 bases). CDR3 length equals 16 residues. Germline V CDR1 and CDR2: SGHDT, YYEEEE. V was cut by 1 base and J by 2 bases, with 16 bases left in between.

This clone was seen many times. V gene TRBV6-6 combines with J gene TRBJ1-4, with D unclear. The CDR3 is made up of 15 amino acids. CDR1 and CDR2 (germline): MNHNY, SVGAGI (reference sequence). Trimming took off 3 bases at V and 4 bases at J, with 12 bases between the two ends. The chain's CDR3 is CASSYIPEINEKLFF. The CDR3 DNA reads as TGTGCCAGCAGTTATATTCCAGAGATTAATGAAAAACTGTTTTTT.

With respect to this clone: Other DNA variants within this sample encode the same CDR3. This rearrangement joins TRBV11-2 to TRBJ2-3; D might be TRBD2 (5 bases). CDR3 length: 15 amino acids. Germline V gene sequence: CDR1 SGHAT, CDR2 FQNNGV. V lost 3 bases and J lost 1, with 11 bases in between. The CDR3 DNA sequence: TGTGCCAGCAGCTTGGACGGGCGGGGCACAGATACGCAGTATTTT. Amino acids: CASSLDGRGTDTQYF.

The chain joins TRBV7-9 to TRBJ2-1; D unclear. The CDR3 has 13 amino acids. Germline V lookup: CDR1 SEHNR, CDR2 FQNEAQ (reference sequence). V lost 2 bases to trimming and J lost 8 bases, with 10 bases between them. CDR3 DNA: TGTGCCAGCAGCTTAAGAGCGCTGGATGAGCAGTTCTTC. Protein product: CASSLRALDEQFF.

As regards this clone: Within the sample, other DNA sequences also encode this same CDR3. The chain couples TRBV7-2 to TRBJ2-1; 7 nucleotides align to TRBD2. CDR3 length equals 12 residues. In germline, CDR1 is SGHTA, CDR2 FQGNSA. After removal of 3 bases from V and 7 bases from J, the junction contained 0 bases not matched to a gene. The CDR3 loop is CASSLRGNEQFF. In DNA form, the CDR3 reads TGTGCCAGCAGCTTGCGGGGGAATGAGCAGTTCTTC. Variable domain in full (rest from reference TRBV7-2 and TRBJ2-1): GAGVSQSPSNKVTEKGKDVELRCDPISGHTALYWYRQSLGQGLEFLIYFQGNSAPDKSGLPSDRFSAERTGGSVSTLTIQRTQQEDSAVYLCASSLRGNEQFFGPGTRLTVL.

Only a few counts were recorded for this clone. The chain joins TRBV11-2 to TRBJ1-1, with TRBD1 matching over 10 bases. This CDR3 spans 15 amino acids. Unmatched junction bases numbered 11, after V lost 5 bases and J lost 8 bases. CDR1 is SGHAT and CDR2 is FQNNGV in the germline V gene. The DNA for the CDR3 is TGTGCCAGCAGCCCGGTGGACAGGGGGTGGGTCGAAGCTTTCTTT. Its protein product is CASSPVDRGWVEAFF.

The sample holds many counts of this clone. The chain combines TRBV14 with TRBJ2-1; D ambiguous. Germline V gives CDR1 SGHDN, CDR2 FVKESK. The length of the CDR3 is 13 residues. Trimming cost V 1 base and J 9 bases, with 10 bases left between them. CDR3 loop: CASSQAGSSEQFF. The CDR3 nucleotides read TGTGCCAGCAGCCAAGCCGGCTCGAGTGAGCAGTTCTTC.

The chain uses TRBV19 and TRBJ1-2; 8 bases fit TRBD1. Germline CDR1 is LNHDA and CDR2 is SQIVND (reference sequence). The CDR3 contains 14 residues. V shed 0 bases, J shed 8 bases, and the junction held 5 bases outside the gene matches. The CDR3 nucleotides read TGTGCCAGTAGTATAGACCAGGGGGCTGGAGGCTACACCTTC. The encoded protein is CASSIDQGAGGYTF.

This chain links TRBV27 with TRBJ1-6, with a weak D call TRBD1 (6 bases). Trimming took off 8 bases at V and 5 bases at J, with 13 bases between the two ends. The CDR3 is 14 residues long. Germline values: CDR1 MNHEY, CDR2 SMNVEV (reference sequence). For the CDR3, the DNA is TGTGCCAGCGCGAGTCGGACAGATAATTCACCCCTCCACTTT. Protein product: CASASRTDNSPLHF.

This clone was counted a few times. One end of the junction is discordant with germline, which a read error may explain. This chain connects TRBV7-7 to TRBJ2-2; 7 bases fit TRBD1. The germline V gene has CDR1 SSHAT and CDR2 FNYEAQ (reference sequence). The CDR3 has 13 amino acids. The CDR3 nucleotides are TGTGCTAGCAGCGTACAGGGGATCGGGGAGCTGTTTTTT. Encoded protein: CASSVQGIGELFF.